A single sample is the source of the 8 T cell receptor beta chains below, sequenced in a study of cytomegalovirus exposure and HLA in healthy donors. A multiplex PCR was run with 60 Vbeta primers and 13 Jbeta primers. Generated by immunoSEQ multiplex PCR, the TCRdb table keeps only in-frame clones and is missing some. The sample holds about 200,000 clones; approximately 78% are singletons and the top ten take 6.5%. The sample was PBMCs. These receptors were obtained from a woman in her fifties or sixties in good health and CMV-seropositive.

This clone has more than one count but fewer than ten. This chain joins TRBV28 and TRBJ1-5; possibly TRBD1 for D (6 bases). This CDR3 spans 12 amino acids. Per germline, CDR1 MDHEN and CDR2 SYDVKM. With 8 bases removed from V and 5 bases from J, the gap between germline ends came to 10 bases. As DNA, the CDR3 is TGTGCCAGCTCAGGGGAACATCAGCCCCAGCATTTT. Translated, it gives CASSGEHQPQHF.

This chain uses TRBV5-1 with TRBJ2-3; TRBD2 matches at 10 bases. The ends lost 4 bases at V and 4 bases at J; junction bases unmatched: 9. This CDR3 spans 16 amino acids. Germline V CDR1 and CDR2: SGHRS, YFSETQ. CDR3 sequence: CASSAALAGVSDTQYF. The CDR3 bases are TGCGCCAGCAGCGCCGCCCTAGCGGGAGTGTCAGATACGCAGTATTTT.

This clone was seen a few times. The V and J genes are TRBV27 and TRBJ2-5, with TRBD2 matching 10 bases. The CDR3 covers 13 residues. Unmatched junction bases numbered 2, after V lost 6 bases and J lost 4 bases. CDR1 is MNHEY and CDR2 is SMNVEV in the germline V gene (reference sequence). The CDR3, as DNA: TGTGCCAGCAGGGTAGCGGGAGGAGAGACCCAGTACTTC. Translation: CASRVAGGETQYF.

The count of this clone is one. The chain uses TRBV19 and TRBJ2-2, with D perhaps TRBD2 (6 bases). This CDR3 region has 15 residues. Germline CDR1 reads LNHDA; CDR2 reads SQIVND (reference sequence). V shed 4 bases and J shed 1 base, with 10 bases lying between them. The CDR3 reads CASSTGAGNTGELFF. The DNA for the CDR3 is TGTGCCAGTAGTACGGGAGCGGGGAACACCGGGGAGCTGTTTTTT.

V gene TRBV5-1 combines with J gene TRBJ2-3, with D maybe TRBD2 (5 bases). Trimming stripped 3 bases from V and 6 bases from J, with 11 bases between. Germline CDR1 is SGHRS and CDR2 is YFSETQ. CDR3 length equals 13 residues. The CDR3 nucleotides are TGCGCCAGCAGCTGGAATAGCGTTGATACGCAGTATTTT. It translates to CASSWNSVDTQYF.

This chain connects TRBV7-9 to TRBJ2-7, with D hard to call. The CDR3 has 14 amino acids. Deletions cut 5 bases from V and 4 bases from J, with 15 bases between. CDR1 is SEHNR and CDR2 is FQNEAQ in the germline V gene (reference sequence). The CDR3 DNA is TGTGCCAGCAGCACCGCCAGTGGAGCTTACGAGCAGTACTTC. It specifies CASSTASGAYEQYF.

The rearrangement joins TRBV12-5 to TRBJ1-1; 7 positions agree with TRBD1. The CDR3 has 16 residues. CDR1 and CDR2 from the germline V gene are LGHNT and FRNRAP. With V trimmed by 1 base and J by 4 bases, 9 bases remained unmatched. Here the CDR3 reads CASGLAERGRVTEAFF. The CDR3 DNA sequence: TGTGCTAGTGGTTTGGCTGAGAGGGGGCGCGTCACTGAAGCTTTCTTT.

The CDR3 DNA is TGTGCCAGCAGTGCCGGCACAGATACGCAGTATTTT. Translation: CASSAGTDTQYF. The V and J genes are TRBV25-1 and TRBJ2-3; no clear D. Germline-derived CDR1 and CDR2 are MGHDK and SYGVNS. The CDR3 sequence is 12 residues long. V dropped 4 bases and J dropped 1 base, with 3 bases sitting between them.